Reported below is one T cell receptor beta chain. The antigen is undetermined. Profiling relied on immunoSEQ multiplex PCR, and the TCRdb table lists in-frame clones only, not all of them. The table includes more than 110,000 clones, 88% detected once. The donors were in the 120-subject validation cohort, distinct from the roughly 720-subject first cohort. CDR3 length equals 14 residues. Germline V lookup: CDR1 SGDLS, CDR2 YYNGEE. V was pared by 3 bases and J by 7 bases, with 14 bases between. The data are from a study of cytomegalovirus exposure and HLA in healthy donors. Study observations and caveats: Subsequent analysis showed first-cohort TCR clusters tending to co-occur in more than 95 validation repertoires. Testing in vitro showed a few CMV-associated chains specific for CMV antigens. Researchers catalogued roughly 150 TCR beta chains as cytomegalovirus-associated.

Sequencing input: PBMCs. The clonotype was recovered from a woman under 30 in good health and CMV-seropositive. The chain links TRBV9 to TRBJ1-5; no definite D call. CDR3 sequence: CASSERVFGQPQHF. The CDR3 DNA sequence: TGTGCCAGCAGCGAGAGGGTTTTCGGCCAGCCCCAGCATTTT.